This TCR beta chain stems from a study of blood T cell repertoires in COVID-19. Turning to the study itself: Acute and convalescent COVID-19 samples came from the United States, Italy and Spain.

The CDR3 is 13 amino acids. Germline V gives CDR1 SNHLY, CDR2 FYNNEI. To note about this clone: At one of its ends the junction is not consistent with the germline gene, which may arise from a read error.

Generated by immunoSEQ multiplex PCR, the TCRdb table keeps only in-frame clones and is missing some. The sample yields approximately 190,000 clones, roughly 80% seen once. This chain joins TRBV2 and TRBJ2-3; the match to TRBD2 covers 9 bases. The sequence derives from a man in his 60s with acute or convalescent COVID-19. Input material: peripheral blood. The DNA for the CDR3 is TGCGGTAGCGGGAGTATGGGGCACGGTTCGCAGTATTTT. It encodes CGSGSMGHGSQYF. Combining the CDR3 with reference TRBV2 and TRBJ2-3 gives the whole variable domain EPEVTQTPSHQVTQMGQEVILRCVPISNHLYFYWYRQILGQKVEFLVSFYNNEISEKSEIFDDQFSVERPDGSNFTLKIRSTKLEDSAMYFCGSGSMGHGSQYFGPGTRLTVL.